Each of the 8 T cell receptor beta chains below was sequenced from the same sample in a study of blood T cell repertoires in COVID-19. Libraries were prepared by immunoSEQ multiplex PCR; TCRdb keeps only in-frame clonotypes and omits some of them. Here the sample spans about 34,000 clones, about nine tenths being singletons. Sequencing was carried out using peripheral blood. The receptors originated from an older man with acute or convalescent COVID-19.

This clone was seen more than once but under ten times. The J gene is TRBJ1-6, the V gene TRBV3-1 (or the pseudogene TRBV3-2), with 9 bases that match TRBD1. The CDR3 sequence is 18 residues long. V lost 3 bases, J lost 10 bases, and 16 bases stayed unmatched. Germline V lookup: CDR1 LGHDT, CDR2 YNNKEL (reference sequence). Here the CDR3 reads CASSQWSRGQGGKSPLHF. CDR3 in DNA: TGTGCCAGCAGCCAGTGGAGCAGGGGACAGGGAGGGAAGTCACCCCTCCACTTT.

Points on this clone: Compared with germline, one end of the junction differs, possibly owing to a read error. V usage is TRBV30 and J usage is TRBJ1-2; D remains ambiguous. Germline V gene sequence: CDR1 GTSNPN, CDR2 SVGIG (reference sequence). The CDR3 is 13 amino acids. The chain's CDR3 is CTWSPWRESGYTF. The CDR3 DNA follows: TGTACCTGGAGCCCTTGGAGGGAATCTGGCTACACCTTC.

The CDR3 loop reads CASSLLDRGGEKLFF. CDR3 nucleotides: TGTGCCAGCAGCTTGTTGGACAGGGGGGGAGAAAAACTGTTTTTT. The chain couples TRBV11-2 to TRBJ1-4; the match to TRBD1 covers 10 bases. CDR3 length equals 15 residues. Germline V gene data show CDR1 as SGHAT and CDR2 as FQNNGV. The ends lost 3 bases at V and 8 bases at J; junction bases unmatched: 6.

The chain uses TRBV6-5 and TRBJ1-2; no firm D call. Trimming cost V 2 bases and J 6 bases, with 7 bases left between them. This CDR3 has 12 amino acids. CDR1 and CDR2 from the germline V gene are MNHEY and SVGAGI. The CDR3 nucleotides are TGTGCCAGCAGTTACACCGGGGATGGCTACACCTTC. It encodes CASSYTGDGYTF.

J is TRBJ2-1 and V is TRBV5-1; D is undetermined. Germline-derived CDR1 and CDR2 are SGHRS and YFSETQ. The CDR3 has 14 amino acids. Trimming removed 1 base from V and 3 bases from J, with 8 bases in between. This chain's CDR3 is CASSLSSLYNEQFF. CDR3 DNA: TGCGCCAGCAGCTTGTCCAGTCTCTACAATGAGCAGTTCTTC.

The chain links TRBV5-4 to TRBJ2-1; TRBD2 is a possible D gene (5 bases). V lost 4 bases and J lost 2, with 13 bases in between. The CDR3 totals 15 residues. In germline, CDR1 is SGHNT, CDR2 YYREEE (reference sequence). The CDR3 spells CASSTGGGTYNEQFF. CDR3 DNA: TGTGCCAGCAGCACCGGCGGAGGAACCTACAATGAGCAGTTCTTC.

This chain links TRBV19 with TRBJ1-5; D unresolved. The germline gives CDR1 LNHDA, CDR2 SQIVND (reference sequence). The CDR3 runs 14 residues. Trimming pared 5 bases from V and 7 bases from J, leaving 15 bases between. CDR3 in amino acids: CASSLAARGQPQHF. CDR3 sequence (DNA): TGTGCCAGTAGTCTCGCCGCTCGGGGACAGCCCCAGCATTTT. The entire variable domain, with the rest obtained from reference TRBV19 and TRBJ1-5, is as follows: DGGITQSPKYLFRKEGQNVTLSCEQNLNHDAMYWYRQDPGQGLRLIYYSQIVNDFQKGDIAEGYSVSREKKESFPLTVTSAQKNPTAFYLCASSLAARGQPQHFGDGTRLSIL.

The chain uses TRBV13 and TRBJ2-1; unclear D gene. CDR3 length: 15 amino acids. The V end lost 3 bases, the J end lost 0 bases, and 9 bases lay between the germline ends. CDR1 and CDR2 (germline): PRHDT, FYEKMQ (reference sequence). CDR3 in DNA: TGTGCCAGCAGCTTGTATAGCAACTCCTACAATGAGCAGTTCTTC. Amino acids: CASSLYSNSYNEQFF.